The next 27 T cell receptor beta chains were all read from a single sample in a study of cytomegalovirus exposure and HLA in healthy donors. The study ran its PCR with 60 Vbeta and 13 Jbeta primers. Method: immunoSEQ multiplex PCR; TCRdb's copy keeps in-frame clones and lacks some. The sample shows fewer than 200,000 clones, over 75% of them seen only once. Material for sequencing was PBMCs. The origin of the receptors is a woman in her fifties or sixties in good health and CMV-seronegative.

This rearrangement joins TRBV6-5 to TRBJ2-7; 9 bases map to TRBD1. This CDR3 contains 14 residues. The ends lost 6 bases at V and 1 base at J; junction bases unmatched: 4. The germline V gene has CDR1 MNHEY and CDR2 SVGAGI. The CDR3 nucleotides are TGTGCCAGCAGCCGAGGACAGGGGTCCTACGAGCAGTACTTC. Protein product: CASSRGQGSYEQYF.

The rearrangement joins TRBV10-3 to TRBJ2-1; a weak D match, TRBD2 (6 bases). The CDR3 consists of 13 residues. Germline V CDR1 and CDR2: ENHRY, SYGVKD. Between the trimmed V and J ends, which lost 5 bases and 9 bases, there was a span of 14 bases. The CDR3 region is CAISFEGEVEQFF. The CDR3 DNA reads TGTGCCATCAGTTTCGAAGGGGAGGTTGAGCAGTTCTTC.

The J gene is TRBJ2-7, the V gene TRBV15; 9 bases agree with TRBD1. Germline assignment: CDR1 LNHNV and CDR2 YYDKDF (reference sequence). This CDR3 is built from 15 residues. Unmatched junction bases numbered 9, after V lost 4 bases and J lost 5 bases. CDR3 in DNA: TGTGCCACCAGCACCACGACAGGGGGAAGTGACGAGCAGTACTTC. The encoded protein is CATSTTTGGSDEQYF.

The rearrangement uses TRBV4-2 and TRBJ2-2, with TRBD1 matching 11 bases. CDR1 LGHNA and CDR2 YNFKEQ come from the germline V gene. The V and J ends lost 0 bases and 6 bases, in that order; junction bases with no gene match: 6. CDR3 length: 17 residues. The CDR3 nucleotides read TGTGCCAGCAGCCAAGATCGGGGACAGGGGGTGTCCGGGGAGCTGTTTTTT. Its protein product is CASSQDRGQGVSGELFF.

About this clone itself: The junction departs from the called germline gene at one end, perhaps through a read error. CDR3 sequence reads: CATSRDPRYPGLDF. Here the CDR3 DNA reads TGTGCCACCAGCAGAGATCCGAGATACCCGGGACTAGACTTC. V usage is TRBV15 and J usage is TRBJ2-7; 8 nucleotides line up with TRBD2. Per germline, CDR1 LNHNV and CDR2 YYDKDF (reference sequence). The CDR3 has 14 residues.

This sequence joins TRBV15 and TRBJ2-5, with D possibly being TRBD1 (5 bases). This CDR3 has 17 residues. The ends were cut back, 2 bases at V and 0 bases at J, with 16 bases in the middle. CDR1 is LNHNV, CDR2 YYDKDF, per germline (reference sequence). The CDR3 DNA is TGTGCCACCAGCAGAACCCCGACAGCTCGCTACCAAGAGACCCAGTACTTC. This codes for CATSRTPTARYQETQYF.

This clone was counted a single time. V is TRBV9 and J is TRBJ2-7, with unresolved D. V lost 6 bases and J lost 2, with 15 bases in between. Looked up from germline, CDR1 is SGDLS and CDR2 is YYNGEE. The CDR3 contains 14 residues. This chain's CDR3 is CASIPWVGPYEQYF. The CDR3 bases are TGTGCCAGCATCCCATGGGTGGGCCCCTACGAGCAGTACTTC.

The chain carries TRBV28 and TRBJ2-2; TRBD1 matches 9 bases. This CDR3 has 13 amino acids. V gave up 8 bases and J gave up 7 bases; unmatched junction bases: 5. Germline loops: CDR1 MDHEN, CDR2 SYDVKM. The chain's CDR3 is CASDRGYGGELFF. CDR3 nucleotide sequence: TGTGCCAGCGACAGGGGGTATGGCGGGGAGCTGTTTTTT.

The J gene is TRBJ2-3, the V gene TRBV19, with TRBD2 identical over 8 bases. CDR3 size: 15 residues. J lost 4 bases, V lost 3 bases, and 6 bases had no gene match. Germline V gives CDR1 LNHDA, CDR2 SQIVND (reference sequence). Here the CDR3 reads CASSISGGDSDTQYF. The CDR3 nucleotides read TGTGCCAGTAGTATTTCGGGGGGGGACTCAGATACGCAGTATTTT.

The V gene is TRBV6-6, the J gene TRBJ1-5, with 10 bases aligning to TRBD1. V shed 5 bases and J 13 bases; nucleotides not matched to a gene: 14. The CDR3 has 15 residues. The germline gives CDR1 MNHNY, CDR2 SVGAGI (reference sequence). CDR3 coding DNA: TGTGCCAGCAGTCGCGGGACAGGGGCCACCAAACAACAGCATTTT. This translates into CASSRGTGATKQQHF.

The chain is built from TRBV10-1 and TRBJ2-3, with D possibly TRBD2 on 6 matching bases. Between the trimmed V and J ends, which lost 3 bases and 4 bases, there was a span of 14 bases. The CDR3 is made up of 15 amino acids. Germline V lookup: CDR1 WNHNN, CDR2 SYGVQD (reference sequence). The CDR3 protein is CASSEGGPTPDTQYF. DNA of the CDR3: TGCGCCAGCAGTGAAGGAGGGCCTACCCCAGATACGCAGTATTTT.

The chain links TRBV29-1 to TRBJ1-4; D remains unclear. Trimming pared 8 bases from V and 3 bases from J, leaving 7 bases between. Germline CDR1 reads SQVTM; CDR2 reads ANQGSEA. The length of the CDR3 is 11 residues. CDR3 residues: CSYRANEKLFF. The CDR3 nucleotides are TGCAGCTATCGTGCTAATGAAAAACTGTTTTTT.

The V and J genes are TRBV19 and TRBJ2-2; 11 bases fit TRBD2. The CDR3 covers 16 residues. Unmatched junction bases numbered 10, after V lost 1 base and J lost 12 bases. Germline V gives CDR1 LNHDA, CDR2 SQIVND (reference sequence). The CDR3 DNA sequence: TGTGCCAGTAGTATAGTAGCGGGAGGGCCTTTATGGAAGCTGTTTTTT. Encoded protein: CASSIVAGGPLWKLFF.

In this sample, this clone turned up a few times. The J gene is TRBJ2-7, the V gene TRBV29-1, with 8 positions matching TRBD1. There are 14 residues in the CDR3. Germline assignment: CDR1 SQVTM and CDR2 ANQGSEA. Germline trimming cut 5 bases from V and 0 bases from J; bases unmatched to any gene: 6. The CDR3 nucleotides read TGCAGCGTTTATCTTGGACAGGGCTCCTACGAGCAGTACTTC. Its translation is CSVYLGQGSYEQYF.

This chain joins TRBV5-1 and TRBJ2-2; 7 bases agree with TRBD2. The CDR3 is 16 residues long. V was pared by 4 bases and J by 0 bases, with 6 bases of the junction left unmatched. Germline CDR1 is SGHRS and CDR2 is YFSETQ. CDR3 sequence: CASSGGSGTNTGELFF. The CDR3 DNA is TGCGCCAGCAGCGGGGGGAGCGGGACGAACACCGGGGAGCTGTTTTTT.

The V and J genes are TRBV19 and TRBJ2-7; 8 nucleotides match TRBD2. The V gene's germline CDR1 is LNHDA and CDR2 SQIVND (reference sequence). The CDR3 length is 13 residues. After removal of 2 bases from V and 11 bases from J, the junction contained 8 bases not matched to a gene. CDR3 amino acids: CASSISGGENEYF. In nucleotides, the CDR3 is TGTGCCAGTAGTATATCGGGAGGGGAAAATGAGTACTTC. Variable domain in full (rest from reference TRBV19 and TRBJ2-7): DGGITQSPKYLFRKEGQNVTLSCEQNLNHDAMYWYRQDPGQGLRLIYYSQIVNDFQKGDIAEGYSVSREKKESFPLTVTSAQKNPTAFYLCASSISGGENEYFGPGTRLTVT.

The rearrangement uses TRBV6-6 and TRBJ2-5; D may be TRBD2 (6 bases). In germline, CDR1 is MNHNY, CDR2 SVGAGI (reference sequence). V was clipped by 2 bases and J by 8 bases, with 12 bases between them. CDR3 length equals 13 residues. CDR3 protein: CASSYPGVDTQYF. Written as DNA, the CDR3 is TGTGCCAGCAGTTACCCGGGAGTGGATACCCAGTACTTC.

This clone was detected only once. The CDR3 protein is CASSLSFLPYGYTF. CDR3 DNA sequence: TGTGCCAGCAGCTTATCCTTCCTCCCCTATGGCTACACCTTC. The chain is built from TRBV7-2 and TRBJ1-2, with unresolved D. V lost 2 bases and J lost 4, with 11 bases in between. In germline, CDR1 is SGHTA, CDR2 FQGNSA. CDR3 length: 14 residues.

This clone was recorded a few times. Written as DNA, the CDR3 is TGTGCCAGCAGCGGGGCGGAGGAAAAACTGTTTTTT. Translated, it gives CASSGAEEKLFF. The V call is TRBV5-6, the J call TRBJ1-4, with a weak D call TRBD1 (5 bases). This CDR3 spans 12 amino acids. Per the germline V gene, CDR1 is SGHDT and CDR2 is YYEEEE. V was clipped by 4 bases and J by 8 bases, with 9 bases between them.

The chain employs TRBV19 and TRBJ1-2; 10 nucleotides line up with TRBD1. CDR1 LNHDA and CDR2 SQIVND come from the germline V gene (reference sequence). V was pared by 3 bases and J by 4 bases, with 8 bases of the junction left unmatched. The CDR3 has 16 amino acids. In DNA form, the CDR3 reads TGTGCCAGTAGTATTGGGGGACAGGGGATTTTCTATGGCTACACCTTC. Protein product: CASSIGGQGIFYGYTF.

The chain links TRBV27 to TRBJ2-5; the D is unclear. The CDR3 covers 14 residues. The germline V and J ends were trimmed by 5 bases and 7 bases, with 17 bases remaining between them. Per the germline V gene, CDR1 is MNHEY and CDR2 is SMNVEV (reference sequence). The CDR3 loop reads CASSPRVLLGTQYF. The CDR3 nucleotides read TGTGCCAGCAGTCCACGGGTTTTATTAGGGACCCAGTACTTC.

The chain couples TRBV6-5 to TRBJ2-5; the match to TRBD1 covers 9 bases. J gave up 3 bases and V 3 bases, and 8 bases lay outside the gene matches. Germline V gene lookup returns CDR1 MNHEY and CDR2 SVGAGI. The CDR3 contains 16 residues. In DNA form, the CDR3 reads TGTGCCAGCAGTTATGGGCACAGGGGGCCAAAAGAGACCCAGTACTTC. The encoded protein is CASSYGHRGPKETQYF.

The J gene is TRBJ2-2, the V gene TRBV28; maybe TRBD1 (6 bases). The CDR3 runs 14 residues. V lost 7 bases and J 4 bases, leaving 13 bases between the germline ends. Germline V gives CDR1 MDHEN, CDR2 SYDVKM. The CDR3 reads CASTDSILTGELFF. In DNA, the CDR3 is TGTGCCAGCACGGACAGCATACTCACCGGGGAGCTGTTTTTT. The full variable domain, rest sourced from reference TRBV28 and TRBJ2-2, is DVKVTQSSRYLVKRTGEKVFLECVQDMDHENMFWYRQDPGLGLRLIYFSYDVKMKEKGDIPEGYSVSREKKERFSLILESASTNQTSMYLCASTDSILTGELFFGEGSRLTVL.

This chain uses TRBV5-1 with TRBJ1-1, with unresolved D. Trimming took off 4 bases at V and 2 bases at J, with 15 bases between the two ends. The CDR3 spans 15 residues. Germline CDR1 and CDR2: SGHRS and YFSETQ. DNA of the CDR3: TGCGCCAGCAGCCTGGCGGGGTACACAAACACTGAAGCTTTCTTT. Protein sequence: CASSLAGYTNTEAFF.

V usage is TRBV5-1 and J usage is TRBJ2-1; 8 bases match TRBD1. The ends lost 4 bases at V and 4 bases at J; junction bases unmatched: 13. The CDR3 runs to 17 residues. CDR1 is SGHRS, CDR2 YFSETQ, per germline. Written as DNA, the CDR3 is TGCGCCAGCAGCCTTCCGGGACAGGCATTAGGATACAATGAGCAGTTCTTC. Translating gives CASSLPGQALGYNEQFF.

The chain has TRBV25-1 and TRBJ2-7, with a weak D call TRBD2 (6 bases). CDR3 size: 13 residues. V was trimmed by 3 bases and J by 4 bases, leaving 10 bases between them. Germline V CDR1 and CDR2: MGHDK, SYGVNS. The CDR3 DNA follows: TGTGCCAGCAGTGAGCAGGCGGGATACGAGCAGTACTTC. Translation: CASSEQAGYEQYF.

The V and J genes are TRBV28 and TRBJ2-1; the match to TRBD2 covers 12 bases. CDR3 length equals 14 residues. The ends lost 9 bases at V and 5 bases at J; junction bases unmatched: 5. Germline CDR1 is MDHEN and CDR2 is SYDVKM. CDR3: CASTTSGGNNEQFF. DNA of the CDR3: TGTGCCAGTACTACTAGCGGGGGGAACAATGAGCAGTTCTTC. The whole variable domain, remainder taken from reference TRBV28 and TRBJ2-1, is DVKVTQSSRYLVKRTGEKVFLECVQDMDHENMFWYRQDPGLGLRLIYFSYDVKMKEKGDIPEGYSVSREKKERFSLILESASTNQTSMYLCASTTSGGNNEQFFGPGTRLTVL.